Listed below are T cell receptor beta chains from one sample, sequenced in a study of a mutant IDH1 vaccine in newly diagnosed glioma. The data were produced by immunoSEQ multiplex PCR, yet TCRdb's version contains in-frame clones alone and is incomplete. The table lists about 60,000 clones, around 82% of them singletons. The antigens these receptors bind are not known. Source: PBMCs, taken from a glioma patient whose treatment included an IDH1 peptide vaccine. The source is a man in his late teens or twenties with glioma. The conserved cysteine and the conserved F or W are not part of the CDR3 here.

TRBJ2-1 TRBV2 ASSRRLAGSYNEQF
TRBJ2-7 TRBV19 ASSTLPGQASLEQY
TRBJ1-4 TRBV4-3 ASSLTSVATNEKLF
TRBJ2-7 TRBV5-6 ASSLTQSYEQY
TRBJ2-3 TRBV10-1 ASSESRVRGQGTDTQY
TRBJ2-1 TRBV7-6 ASSLAGYMVVDEQF
TRBJ2-7 TRBV10-2 ASSESSGQLRYEQY
TRBJ1-1 TRBV19 ASTIMGDSNTEAF
TRBJ1-6 TRBV30 AWTPTGSSPLH
TRBJ1-1 TRBV20-1 SPREDTEAF
TRBJ2-7 TRBV5-1 ASSGRTGRSYEQY
TRBJ2-7 TRBV5-1 ASSPTGQVSYYEQY
TRBJ1-6 TRBV25-1 ASSEGRGRPYNSPLH
TRBJ1-3 TRBV29-1 SVEVQVCSGNTIY
TRBJ1-1 TRBV27 ASSLSTVLSTEAF
TRBJ2-7 TRBV6-5 ASSTSVGVRY